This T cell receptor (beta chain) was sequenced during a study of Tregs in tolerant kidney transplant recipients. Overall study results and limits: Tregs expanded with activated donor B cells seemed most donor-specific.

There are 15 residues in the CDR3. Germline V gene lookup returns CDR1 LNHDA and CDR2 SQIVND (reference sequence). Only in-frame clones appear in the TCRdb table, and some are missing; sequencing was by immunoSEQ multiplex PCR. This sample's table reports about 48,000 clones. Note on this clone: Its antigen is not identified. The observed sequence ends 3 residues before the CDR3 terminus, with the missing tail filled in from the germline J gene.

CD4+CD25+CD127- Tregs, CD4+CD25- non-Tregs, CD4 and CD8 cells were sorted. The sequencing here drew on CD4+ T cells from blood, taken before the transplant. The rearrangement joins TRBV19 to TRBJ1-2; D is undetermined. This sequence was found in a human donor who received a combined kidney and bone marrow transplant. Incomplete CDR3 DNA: TGTGCCAGTAGCCCCCGGATGATGCAGGCGCACGGC. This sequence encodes CASSPRMMQAHG. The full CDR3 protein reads CASSPRMMQAHGYTF.